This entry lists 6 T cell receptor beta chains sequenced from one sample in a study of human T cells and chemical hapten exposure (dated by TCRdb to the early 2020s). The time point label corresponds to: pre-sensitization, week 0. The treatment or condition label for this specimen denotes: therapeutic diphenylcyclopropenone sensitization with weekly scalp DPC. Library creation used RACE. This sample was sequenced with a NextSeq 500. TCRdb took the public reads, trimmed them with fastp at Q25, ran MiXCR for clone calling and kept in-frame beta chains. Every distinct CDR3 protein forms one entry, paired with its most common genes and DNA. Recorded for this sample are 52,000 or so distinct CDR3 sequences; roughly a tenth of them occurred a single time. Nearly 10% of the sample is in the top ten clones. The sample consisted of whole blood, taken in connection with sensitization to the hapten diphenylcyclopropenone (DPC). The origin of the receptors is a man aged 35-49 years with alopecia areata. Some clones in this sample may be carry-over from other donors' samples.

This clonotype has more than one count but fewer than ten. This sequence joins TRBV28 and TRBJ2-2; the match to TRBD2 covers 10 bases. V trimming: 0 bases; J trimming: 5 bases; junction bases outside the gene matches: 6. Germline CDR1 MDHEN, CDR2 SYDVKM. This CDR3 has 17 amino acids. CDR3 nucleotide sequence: TGTGCCAGCAGTTTATGGGCTAGCGGGAGTATTACCGGGGAGCTGTTTTTT. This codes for CASSLWASGSITGELFF.

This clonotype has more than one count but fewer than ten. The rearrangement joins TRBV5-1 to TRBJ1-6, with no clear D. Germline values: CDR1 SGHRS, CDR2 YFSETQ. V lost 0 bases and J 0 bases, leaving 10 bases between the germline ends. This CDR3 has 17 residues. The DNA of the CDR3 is TGCGCCAGCAGCTTGGTGACGGCAAGCTCCTATAATTCACCCCTCCACTTT. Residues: CASSLVTASSYNSPLHF.

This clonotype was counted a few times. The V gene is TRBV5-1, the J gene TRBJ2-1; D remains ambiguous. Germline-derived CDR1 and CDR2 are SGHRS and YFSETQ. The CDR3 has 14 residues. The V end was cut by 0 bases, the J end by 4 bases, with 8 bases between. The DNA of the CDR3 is TGCGCCAGCAGCTTGGGTGCCCTATACAATGAGCAGTTCTTC. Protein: CASSLGALYNEQFF.

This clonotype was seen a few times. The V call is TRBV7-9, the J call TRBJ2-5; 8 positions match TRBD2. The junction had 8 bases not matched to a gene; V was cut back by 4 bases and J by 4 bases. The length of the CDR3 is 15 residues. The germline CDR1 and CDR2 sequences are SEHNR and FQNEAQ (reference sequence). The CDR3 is CASSSNSGRRETQYF. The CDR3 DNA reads TGTGCCAGCAGCTCGAACAGCGGGAGAAGAGAGACCCAGTACTTC.

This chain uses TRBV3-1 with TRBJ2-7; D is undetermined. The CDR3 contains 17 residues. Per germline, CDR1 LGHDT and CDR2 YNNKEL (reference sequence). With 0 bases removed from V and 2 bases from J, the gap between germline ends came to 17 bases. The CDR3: CASSQELGLEFAYEQYF. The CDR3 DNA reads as TGTGCCAGCAGCCAAGAGCTAGGTTTAGAATTTGCCTACGAGCAGTACTTC.

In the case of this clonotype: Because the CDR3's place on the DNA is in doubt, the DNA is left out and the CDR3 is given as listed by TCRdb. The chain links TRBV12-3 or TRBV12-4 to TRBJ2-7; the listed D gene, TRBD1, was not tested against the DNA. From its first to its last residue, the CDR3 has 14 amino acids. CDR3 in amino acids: CASSLEREGAEQYF.